What follows are 18 T cell receptor beta chains derived from one specimen sequenced in a study of T cell changes during pregnancy in multiple sclerosis. TCRdb keeps only in-frame clones here, not all; method: immunoSEQ multiplex PCR. The data show tens of thousands of clones, 90% seen once. The source material was peripheral blood, sampled after pregnancy. The receptor set was obtained from a female donor in good health, enrolled as a control in a pregnancy study.

This chain uses TRBV29-1 with TRBJ2-3; 9 bases align to TRBD1. The CDR3 spans 15 residues. The V gene end was trimmed by 5 bases and the J gene end by 2 bases; junction bases not matched to a gene: 8. Looked up from germline, CDR1 is SQVTM and CDR2 is ANQGSEA. The CDR3 nucleotides read TGCAGCGTTATGTTCGGGACAGGGAACACAGATACGCAGTATTTT. Translated: CSVMFGTGNTDTQYF.

The chain combines TRBV5-6 with TRBJ1-1; possible D gene TRBD1, 5 bases. The V end lost 0 bases, the J end lost 1 base, and 10 bases lay between the germline ends. CDR1 and CDR2 (germline): SGHDT, YYEEEE. This CDR3 region has 15 residues. CDR3 nucleotide sequence: TGTGCCAGCAGCTTGGCTTGGGGGGGGAACACTGAAGCTTTCTTT. Its translation is CASSLAWGGNTEAFF.

The chain uses TRBV14 and TRBJ1-1; TRBD1 agrees at 10 bases. This CDR3 comprises 19 residues. V gave up 4 bases and J gave up 0 bases; unmatched junction bases: 14. From germline, CDR1 is SGHDN and CDR2 FVKESK. CDR3 protein: CASSRGQGGIPRMNTEAFF. The CDR3 DNA follows: TGTGCCAGCAGCCGCGGACAGGGGGGCATCCCCCGAATGAACACTGAAGCTTTCTTT.

This chain connects TRBV5-1 to TRBJ2-3; 13 nucleotides align to TRBD2. Trimming took 4 bases from V and 4 from J; bases not matched to a gene: 9. The germline V gene encodes CDR1 SGHRS and CDR2 YFSETQ. The CDR3 consists of 17 residues. The CDR3 loop reads CASSGGTSGISADTQYF. The CDR3 DNA reads TGCGCCAGCAGCGGCGGGACTAGCGGGATTAGCGCAGATACGCAGTATTTT.

CDR3 nucleotide sequence: TGTGCCAGCAGTAGAGGGACAGCGAATGAAAAACTGTTTTTT. It translates to CASSRGTANEKLFF. This chain links TRBV6-5 with TRBJ1-4; 7 bases fit TRBD1. Trimming removed 5 bases from V and 5 bases from J; junction bases left unmatched: 5. Per germline, CDR1 MNHEY and CDR2 SVGAGI. This CDR3 is 14 amino acids long.

The chain employs TRBV7-8 and TRBJ1-6; D is ambiguous. The germline V and J ends were trimmed by 1 base and 8 bases, with 12 bases remaining between them. The CDR3 loop spans 15 amino acids. Germline V lookup: CDR1 SGHVS, CDR2 FQNEAQ. The CDR3 nucleotides are TGTGCCAGCAGCTTAGTAATGGCAGAATATTCACCCCTCCACTTT. Its translation is CASSLVMAEYSPLHF. The full variable domain, its missing parts supplied by reference TRBV7-8 and TRBJ1-6, is GAGVSQSPRYKVAKRGQDVALRCDPISGHVSLFWYQQALGQGPEFLTYFQNEAQLDKSGLPSDRFFAERPEGSVSTLKIQRTQQEDSAVYLCASSLVMAEYSPLHFGNGTRLTVT.

The chain combines TRBV30 with TRBJ2-7, with 9 nucleotides matching TRBD2. Trimming removed 5 bases from V and 1 base from J; junction bases left unmatched: 9. This CDR3 is 15 amino acids long. Germline V gene data show CDR1 as GTSNPN and CDR2 as SVGIG (reference sequence). CDR3 DNA: TGTGCCTGGCAACCCTTAGCGGGAGCGTCCTACGAGCAGTACTTC. Residues: CAWQPLAGASYEQYF.

The chain uses TRBV7-9 and TRBJ2-1, with D possibly being TRBD2 (6 bases). Trimming left V 2 bases short and J 15 bases short, with 20 bases between. Germline values: CDR1 SEHNR, CDR2 FQNEAQ (reference sequence). This CDR3 is 14 amino acids long. CDR3 protein: CASSLYASVANPFF. In DNA form, the CDR3 reads TGTGCCAGCAGCTTATACGCTAGCGTGGCGAACCCGTTCTTC.

V is TRBV4-1 and J is TRBJ2-5, with a possible D match to TRBD2 (6 bases). Germline V gives CDR1 MGHRA, CDR2 YSYEKL. The length of the CDR3 is 15 residues. V was trimmed by 6 bases and J by 5 bases, leaving 19 bases between them. In nucleotides, the CDR3 is TGCGCCAGCAGAAGAACCCGAACGGGAGTGGAGACCCAGTACTTC. Its protein is CASRRTRTGVETQYF.

V usage is TRBV7-3 and J usage is TRBJ1-6; a possible D gene is TRBD1 (6 bases). V lost 0 bases and J lost 9, with 9 bases in between. This CDR3 spans 14 amino acids. CDR1 and CDR2 (germline): SGHTA, FQGTGA. The CDR3 sequence is CASSLTGGRSPLHF. In nucleotides, the CDR3 is TGTGCCAGCAGCTTAACGGGGGGGCGTTCACCCCTCCACTTT.

The gene calls are TRBV5-1 and TRBJ1-1; 10 bases fit TRBD1. CDR1 and CDR2 (germline): SGHRS, YFSETQ. The V segment lost 0 bases and the J segment 4 bases; nucleotides outside the gene matches: 3. This CDR3 region has 15 residues. CDR3 nucleotides: TGCGCCAGCAGCTTGGGAGGGACAGGGGTCACTGAAGCTTTCTTT. Amino acid sequence: CASSLGGTGVTEAFF.

V is TRBV7-9 and J is TRBJ2-5; 10 bases map to TRBD1. The germline CDR1 and CDR2 sequences are SEHNR and FQNEAQ (reference sequence). There are 15 residues in the CDR3. J lost 4 bases, V lost 5 bases, and 7 bases had no gene match. CDR3 sequence (DNA): TGTGCCAGCAGCCTAAGACAGGGGGCTCTAGAGACCCAGTACTTC. It yields the protein CASSLRQGALETQYF.

This chain links TRBV5-1 with TRBJ2-5; 15 nucleotides line up with TRBD2. Germline trimming cut 3 bases from V and 5 bases from J; bases unmatched to any gene: 5. The length of the CDR3 is 16 residues. Germline-derived CDR1 and CDR2 are SGHRS and YFSETQ. As DNA, the CDR3 is TGCGCCAGCAGCTCGGGACTAGCGGGGGGTTGGGAGACCCAGTACTTC. Encoded protein: CASSSGLAGGWETQYF.

This clone was observed once. This rearrangement joins TRBV6-1 to TRBJ1-2; 7 bases map to TRBD1. Trimming at V came to 0 bases and at J to 2 bases, leaving 3 bases not matched to a gene. Germline CDR1 MNHNS, CDR2 SASEGT. This CDR3 is built from 15 residues. The CDR3 reads CASSEARTGNYGYTF. As DNA, the CDR3 is TGTGCCAGCAGTGAAGCAAGGACAGGAAACTATGGCTACACCTTC.

The chain is built from TRBV30 and TRBJ1-1; D perhaps matches TRBD1 (6 bases). This CDR3 is built from 12 residues. In germline, CDR1 is GTSNPN, CDR2 SVGIG (reference sequence). Trimming removed 4 bases at V and 1 base at J, with 7 bases between. The chain's CDR3 is CAWTTGNTEAFF. The CDR3 region has the DNA TGTGCCTGGACGACAGGGAACACTGAAGCTTTCTTT.

The V gene is TRBV14, the J gene TRBJ2-4, with D possibly matching TRBD1 (7 bases). Germline CDR1 reads SGHDN; CDR2 reads FVKESK. CDR3 length: 18 amino acids. V was pared by 0 bases and J by 2 bases, with 17 bases between. The CDR3 protein is CASSQESLQGGTKNIQYF. In nucleotides, the CDR3 is TGTGCCAGCAGCCAAGAGTCGCTGCAGGGGGGAACCAAAAACATTCAGTACTTC.

CDR3 amino acids: CASSTLQGTEAFF. CDR3 nucleotide sequence: TGTGCCAGCAGTACGTTACAGGGCACTGAAGCTTTCTTT. The chain uses TRBV25-1 and TRBJ1-1; possibly TRBD1 for D (6 bases). V lost 5 bases and J 4 bases, leaving 11 bases between the germline ends. This CDR3 spans 13 amino acids. Germline lookup yields CDR1 MGHDK and CDR2 SYGVNS.

This clone was picked up many times. The chain links TRBV10-3 to TRBJ1-3; 8 bases line up with TRBD1. Germline V lookup: CDR1 ENHRY, CDR2 SYGVKD. The ends lost 10 bases at V and 4 bases at J; junction bases unmatched: 3. CDR3 size: 12 residues. The DNA for the CDR3 is TGTGCCAGCTGGACAGGGGGAAACACCATATATTTT. Translating gives CASWTGGNTIYF.